The rows below give T cell receptor beta chains drawn from one sample of a study of breast tumors, draining lymph nodes, adjacent tissues. A single record per CDR3 protein comes from TCRdb applying MiXCR to the multiplex PCR reads. The sample lists approximately 45,000 distinct CDR3 sequences; roughly 23% were seen once. Sequenced material: breast tumor tissue. All receptors come from a female donor with breast cancer. Some clones in this sample may be carry-over from other donors' samples. Both conserved end residues are part of each CDR3. Each record gives: clone size, J gene, V gene, D gene, CDR3 DNA, CDR3 protein. A D gene is named only where the DNA matches it firmly. Clone size, where shown, is once, few, many, or a class for clones that have expanded.

>-|TRBJ2-5|TRBV5-5|-
TGTGCCAGCAGCTTCCCGGAGGGTAGGGAGACCCAGTACTTC
CASSFPEGRETQYF
>many|TRBJ2-1|TRBV19|TRBD2
TGTGCCAGTACGACTAGCTCCCCCTCTAATGAGCAGTTCTTC
CASTTSSPSNEQFF
>many|TRBJ2-3|TRBV5-6|-
TGTGCCAGCAGCTTTGACAGGATCGGCACAGATACGCAGTATTTT
CASSFDRIGTDTQYF
>many|TRBJ2-1|TRBV25-1|-
TGTGCCAGCAGTGGAAGAGGGGACAATGAGCAGTTCTTC
CASSGRGDNEQFF
>many|TRBJ1-3|TRBV12-3/TRBV12-4|-
TGTGCCAGCAGTTTAAACGTATTTGGAAACACCATATATTTT
CASSLNVFGNTIYF
>many|TRBJ1-2|TRBV18|-
TGTGCCAGCTCACCACGGGAACAGGGCTACACCTTC
CASSPREQGYTF
>-|TRBJ1-6|TRBV4-1|TRBD1
TGCGCCAACAGCCAAGACAGGGGCAATTCACACCTCCACTTT
CANSQDRGNSHLHF
>many|TRBJ2-7|TRBV4-1|-
TGCGCCAGCAGCCAAGACGGGGGAAGGGAGCGCCAGTACTTC
CASSQDGGRERQYF
>many|TRBJ2-7|TRBV7-3|-
TGTGCCAGCAGCCTTGAGGCGGGACAGTTCTACGAGCAGTACTTC
CASSLEAGQFYEQYF
>many|TRBJ2-3|TRBV12-3/TRBV12-4|TRBD1
TGTGCCAGCAGTTCACCCCGGACAGGGGGTTATGATACGCAGTATTTT
CASSSPRTGGYDTQYF
>many|TRBJ1-5|TRBV19|-
TGTGCCAGTAGTGTCGGGACTGCAAACGGCAATCAGCCCCAGCATTTT
CASSVGTANGNQPQHF
>many|TRBJ1-6|TRBV10-3|-
TGTGCCATCAGAGGGGAGGGAATAGGTCTCAATTCACCCCTCCACTTT
CAIRGEGIGLNSPLHF
>-|TRBJ2-2|TRBV24-1|-
TGTGCCACCAGGCGTACAGGCACCGGGGAGCTGTTTTTT
CATRRTGTGELFF
>many|TRBJ2-7|TRBV6-5|-
TGTGCCAGCAGTCTGTACAGGGACTCCTACGAGCAGTACTTC
CASSLYRDSYEQYF
>-|TRBJ2-3|TRBV27|-
TGTGCCAGCAGGGGCACCGGGTCTCGCACAGATACGCAGTATTTT
CASRGTGSRTDTQYF
>many|TRBJ2-1|TRBV15|TRBD1
TGTGCCACCAGCAAGGGACAGCCCACCGATGAGCAGTTCTTC
CATSKGQPTDEQFF
>many|TRBJ1-5|TRBV7-3|-
TGTGCCAGCAGCTTAGTTGGGGGGGGGAATCAGCCCCAGCATTTT
CASSLVGGGNQPQHF
>many|TRBJ1-2|TRBV5-5|-
TGTGCCAGCAGCTTGGTAACAACTAACTATGGCTACACCTTC
CASSLVTTNYGYTF
>-|TRBJ2-3|TRBV6-1|-
TGTGCCAGCAGTGAAGCTGTCGATACGCAGTATTTT
CASSEAVDTQYF
>many|TRBJ1-4|TRBV2|-
TGTGCCAGCGTCAGGGACACCACTAATGAAAAACTGTTTTTT
CASVRDTTNEKLFF
>many|TRBJ1-4|TRBV20-1|-
TGCAGTGCTAGACCTCCGGGACGGAGTAATGAAAAACTGTTTTTT
CSARPPGRSNEKLFF
>many|TRBJ2-7|TRBV2|TRBD2
TGTGCCAGCAGTGAAGTGGCTAGCGGGGAGCCCGAGCAGTACTTC
CASSEVASGEPEQYF
>few|TRBJ2-5|TRBV5-4|TRBD1
TGTGCCAGCAGCTCGGACCGGGACAGGGTACGAGAGACCCAGTACTTC
CASSSDRDRVRETQYF
>medium-sized|TRBJ1-2|TRBV3-1|TRBD1
TGTGCCAGCAGCCAAGCCCTTGGACAGGAGCTCTATGGCTACACCTTC
CASSQALGQELYGYTF
>few|TRBJ2-1|TRBV6-5|TRBD1
TGTGCCAGCGGGGACAGCGAGCAGTTCTTC
CASGDSEQFF
>many|TRBJ2-3|TRBV6-5|TRBD2
TGTGCCAGCAGTTACGCTGGGGCGGGAGGAAGCACAGATACGCAGTATTTT
CASSYAGAGGSTDTQYF
>many|TRBJ2-7|TRBV30|TRBD1
TGTGCCTGGAGTTTTCCAACAGGGGGCAGAGAGCAGTACTTC
CAWSFPTGGREQYF
>-|TRBJ2-5|TRBV11-2|-
TGTGCCAGCGGGCGGGATTATGGTCAAGAGACCCAGTACTTC
CASGRDYGQETQYF
>-|TRBJ1-1|TRBV29-1|-
TGCAGCGTTGAAGACAGTGGAGGGCCTGAAGCTTTCTTT
CSVEDSGGPEAFF
>-|TRBJ1-1|TRBV29-1|-
TGCAGCGTTGGGACAGCAAACACTGAAGCTTTCTTT
CSVGTANTEAFF
>many|TRBJ2-5|TRBV18|TRBD1
TGTGCCAGCTCATCCGGGACAGGGGGCGGAGAGACCCAGTACTTC
CASSSGTGGGETQYF
>many|TRBJ2-2|TRBV5-1|-
TGCGCCAGCAGAGAGGTCGGACAGACTAACACCGGGGAGCTGTTTTTT
CASREVGQTNTGELFF
>many|TRBJ2-7|TRBV5-8|-
TGTGCCAGCAGCTTGGCTGCAGGGAAAATCTACGAGCAGTACTTC
CASSLAAGKIYEQYF
>many|TRBJ2-2|TRBV5-1|-
TGCGCCAGCGGGTCCCTCGGGAACACCGGGGAGCTGTTTTTT
CASGSLGNTGELFF
>many|TRBJ2-7|TRBV27|-
TGTGCCAGCAGTTTCCTCGGCCGTAACCCCTACGAGCAGTACTTC
CASSFLGRNPYEQYF
>-|TRBJ2-1|TRBV28|TRBD2
TGTGCCAGCAGACAGGGACTAGCGCAAAATGAGCAGTTCTTC
CASRQGLAQNEQFF
>many|TRBJ2-3|TRBV5-1|-
TGCGCCAGCAGGCCCTTGACAGGCACAGATACGCAGTATTTT
CASRPLTGTDTQYF
>-|TRBJ1-4|TRBV6-1|-
TGTGCCAGCAGTACCCCGGGACACGGGAATGAAAAACTGTTTTTT
CASSTPGHGNEKLFF
>many|TRBJ1-4|TRBV4-1|TRBD1
TGCGCCAGCAGCCAAGGCGGAAAGGGGGCAGAAACGCAATCTAATGAAAAACTGTTTTTT
CASSQGGKGAETQSNEKLFF
>many|TRBJ2-1|TRBV15|-
TGTGCCACCAGCAGAGATCTACAGGGACACAATGAGCAGTTCTTC
CATSRDLQGHNEQFF
>many|TRBJ1-3|TRBV12-3/TRBV12-4|TRBD1
TGTGCCAGCAGTTCCACAGGGGCAGGAAACACCATATATTTT
CASSSTGAGNTIYF
>few|TRBJ2-1|TRBV19|-
TGTGCCAGTAGTATCTCAGCGACAGCCTACAATGAGCAGTTCTTC
CASSISATAYNEQFF
>many|TRBJ1-6|TRBV7-6|-
TGTGCCAGCAGCTTAGAGGCCAGACCGAGCTCCTATAATTCACCCCTCCACTTT
CASSLEARPSSYNSPLHF
>-|TRBJ2-2|TRBV6-1|-
TGTGCCAGCACCGAACCCGATGGTGCCGGGGAGCTGTTTTTT
CASTEPDGAGELFF
>-|TRBJ1-2|TRBV7-9|-
TGTGCCAGCAGCCCCGGGGTCATAATTCTGGGCTACACCTTC
CASSPGVIILGYTF
>many|TRBJ1-5|TRBV10-3|-
TGTGCCATCAGTGAGTCTCTCCAGAACAATCAGCCCCAGCATTTT
CAISESLQNNQPQHF
>few|TRBJ2-3|TRBV6-1|TRBD1
TGTGCCAGCAGTGAACAGACAGGGGTTACGCAGTATTTT
CASSEQTGVTQYF
>many|TRBJ2-1|TRBV7-9|-
TGTGCCAGCAGCTTAGGAAGCAATGAGCAGTTCTTC
CASSLGSNEQFF
>-|TRBJ1-6|TRBV20-1|TRBD1
TGCGGTGCTCGAGAGGACAGGGGTGATTCACCCCTCCACTTT
CGAREDRGDSPLHF